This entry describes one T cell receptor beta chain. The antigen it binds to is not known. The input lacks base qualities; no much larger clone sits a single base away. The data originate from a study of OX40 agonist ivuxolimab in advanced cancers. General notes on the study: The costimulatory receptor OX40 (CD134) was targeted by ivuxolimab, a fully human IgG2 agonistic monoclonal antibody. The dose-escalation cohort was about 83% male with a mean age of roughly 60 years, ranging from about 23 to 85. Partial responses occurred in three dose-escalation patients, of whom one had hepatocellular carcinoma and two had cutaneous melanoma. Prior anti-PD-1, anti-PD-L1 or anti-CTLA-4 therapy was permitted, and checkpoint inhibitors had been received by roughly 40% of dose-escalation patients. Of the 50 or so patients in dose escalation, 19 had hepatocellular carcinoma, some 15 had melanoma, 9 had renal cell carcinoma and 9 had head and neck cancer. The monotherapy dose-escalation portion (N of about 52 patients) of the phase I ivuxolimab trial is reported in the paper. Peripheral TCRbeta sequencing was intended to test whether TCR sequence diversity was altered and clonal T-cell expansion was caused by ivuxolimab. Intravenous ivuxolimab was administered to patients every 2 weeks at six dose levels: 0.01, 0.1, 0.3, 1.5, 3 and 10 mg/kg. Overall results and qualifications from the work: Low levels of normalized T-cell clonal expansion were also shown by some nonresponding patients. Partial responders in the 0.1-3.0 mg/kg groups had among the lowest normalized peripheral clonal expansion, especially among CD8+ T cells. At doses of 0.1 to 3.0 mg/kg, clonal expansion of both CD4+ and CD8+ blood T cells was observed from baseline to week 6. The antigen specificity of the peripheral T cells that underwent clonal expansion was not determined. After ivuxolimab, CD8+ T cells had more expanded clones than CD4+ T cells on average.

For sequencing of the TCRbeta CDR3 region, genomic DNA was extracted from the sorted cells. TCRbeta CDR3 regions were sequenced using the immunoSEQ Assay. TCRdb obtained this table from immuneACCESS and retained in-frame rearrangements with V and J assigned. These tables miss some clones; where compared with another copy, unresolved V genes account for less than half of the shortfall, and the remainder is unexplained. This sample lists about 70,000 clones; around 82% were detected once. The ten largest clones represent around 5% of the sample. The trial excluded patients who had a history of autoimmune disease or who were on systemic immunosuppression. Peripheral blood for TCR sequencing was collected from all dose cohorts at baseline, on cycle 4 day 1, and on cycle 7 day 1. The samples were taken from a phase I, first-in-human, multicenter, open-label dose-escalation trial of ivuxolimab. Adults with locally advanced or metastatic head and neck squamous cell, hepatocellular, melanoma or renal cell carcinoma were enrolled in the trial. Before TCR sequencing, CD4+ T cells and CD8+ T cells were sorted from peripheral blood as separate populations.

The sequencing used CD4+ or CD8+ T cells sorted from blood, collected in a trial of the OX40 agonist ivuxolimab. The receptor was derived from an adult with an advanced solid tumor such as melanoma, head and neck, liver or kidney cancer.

In nucleotides, the sequence is TGTGCCAGCAGTTTTAGGGGGGCGGGGGCTAACTATGGCTACACCTTC. This is translated as CASSFRGAGANYGYTF. This receptor chain uses TRBV27 and TRBJ1-2; TRBD1 might be the D gene, on 6 matching bases. CDR1 MNHEY and CDR2 SMNVEV are derived from the germline V gene (reference sequence). Relative to germline, V is 3 bases shorter and J is 0 bases shorter, with 14 bases between their ends. From cysteine to phenylalanine, the CDR3 is 16 amino acids long. CDR3 DNA only is kept here, 48 bases in frame from base 1.